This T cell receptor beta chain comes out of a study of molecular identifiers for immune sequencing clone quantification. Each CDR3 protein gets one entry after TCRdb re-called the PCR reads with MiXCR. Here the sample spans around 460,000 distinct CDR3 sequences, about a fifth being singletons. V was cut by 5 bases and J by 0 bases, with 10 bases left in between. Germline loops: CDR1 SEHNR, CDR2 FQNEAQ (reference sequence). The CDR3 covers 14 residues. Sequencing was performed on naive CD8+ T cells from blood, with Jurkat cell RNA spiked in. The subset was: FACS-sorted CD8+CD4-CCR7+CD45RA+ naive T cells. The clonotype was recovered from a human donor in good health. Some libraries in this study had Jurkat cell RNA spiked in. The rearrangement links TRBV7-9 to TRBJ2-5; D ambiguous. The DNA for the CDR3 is TGTGCCAGCAGCCCAGAGATGTACCAAGAGACCCAGTACTTC. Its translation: CASSPEMYQETQYF.